A single sample gave rise to the 15 T cell receptor beta chains below, sequenced in a study of blood T cell repertoires in COVID-19. Here immunoSEQ multiplex PCR was the method, and the copy in TCRdb shows in-frame clones only, minus some. Of approximately 200,000 clones listed, more than 80% were seen once; the top ten hold about 1.2%. What was sequenced was PBMCs or T cells enriched from blood (not recorded which). All receptors come from a man aged 25 to 40 who had recovered from COVID-19.

Here the CDR3 reads CASIVTGGNQPQHF. The CDR3, as DNA: TGTGCCAGCATTGTGACAGGCGGCAATCAGCCCCAGCATTTT. The chain carries TRBV28 and TRBJ1-5, with D perhaps TRBD1 (6 bases). The CDR3 is 14 amino acids. In germline, CDR1 is MDHEN, CDR2 SYDVKM. Trimming took off 7 bases at V and 2 bases at J, with 12 bases between the two ends.

As concerns this clone: Within the sample, other DNA sequences also encode this same CDR3. The V gene is TRBV9, the J gene TRBJ2-7; TRBD1 matches at 9 bases. The CDR3 covers 15 residues. V was clipped by 2 bases and J by 2 bases; unmatched bases: 5. Germline CDR1 and CDR2: SGDLS and YYNGEE. The CDR3 protein is CASSVGQGGTYEQYF. CDR3 DNA sequence: TGTGCCAGCAGCGTGGGACAGGGTGGCACCTACGAGCAGTACTTC.

The chain has TRBV6-4 and TRBJ2-3; D perhaps matches TRBD2 (5 bases). The germline V gene encodes CDR1 MRHNA and CDR2 SNTAGT. Trimming cost V 3 bases and J 2 bases, with 9 bases left between them. The CDR3 consists of 14 residues. CDR3 in amino acids: CASSESGDTDTQYF. DNA for the CDR3: TGTGCCAGCAGTGAGTCCGGGGACACAGATACGCAGTATTTT.

The chain uses TRBV5-6 and TRBJ2-3, with a possible D match to TRBD1 (6 bases). In germline, CDR1 is SGHDT, CDR2 YYEEEE. V dropped 0 bases and J dropped 2 bases, with 10 bases sitting between them. This CDR3 has 15 residues. CDR3 residues: CASSLVDRFTDTQYF. For the CDR3, the DNA is TGTGCCAGCAGCTTGGTGGACAGATTCACAGATACGCAGTATTTT.

The rearrangement uses TRBV2 and TRBJ2-5; TRBD2 matches 14 bases. In germline, CDR1 is SNHLY, CDR2 FYNNEI. The J segment lost 5 bases and the V segment lost 6 bases, leaving 8 bases of the junction unmatched. The CDR3 contains 16 residues. The chain's CDR3 is CASRTSGRASGETQYF. The CDR3 nucleotides are TGTGCCAGCAGGACTAGCGGGAGGGCCAGCGGGGAGACCCAGTACTTC.

This clone was seen a handful of times. The chain recombines TRBV6-2 or TRBV6-3 with TRBJ2-7; no firm D call. The length of the CDR3 is 12 residues. Trimming left V 6 bases short and J 0 bases short, with 6 bases between. Germline CDR1 is MNHEY and CDR2 is SVGEGT. In DNA form, the CDR3 reads TGTGCCAGCAGCCGGAGCTCCTACGAGCAGTACTTC. Translating it yields CASSRSSYEQYF.

Here the CDR3 reads CASSRDRAWSPLHF. The CDR3 bases are TGTGCCAGCAGCCGGGACAGGGCTTGGTCACCCCTCCACTTT. The V call is TRBV25-1, the J call TRBJ1-6; 9 bases match TRBD1. V was pared by 6 bases and J by 10 bases, with 7 bases of the junction left unmatched. The CDR3 has 14 residues. Germline values: CDR1 MGHDK, CDR2 SYGVNS.

The CDR3 protein is CASSRTSYTDTQYF. The CDR3 DNA sequence: TGTGCCAGCAGCAGGACTAGTTACACAGATACGCAGTATTTT. V gene TRBV6-5 combines with J gene TRBJ2-3, with TRBD2 identical over 7 bases. The CDR3 extends over 14 amino acids. Germline CDR1 and CDR2: MNHEY and SVGAGI. Trimming cost V 6 bases and J 2 bases; bases outside gene matches: 5.

The CDR3 nucleotides are TGTGCCAGCAGCGACGGCCGGGACAGGGCCACCGGGGAGCTGTTTTTT. Protein: CASSDGRDRATGELFF. The V call is TRBV9, the J call TRBJ2-2; 9 bases map to TRBD1. Germline CDR1 SGDLS, CDR2 YYNGEE. The CDR3 is 16 residues long. With 3 bases clipped from V and 4 bases from J, the junction kept 7 bases outside the gene matches.

V gene TRBV12-3 or TRBV12-4 combines with J gene TRBJ1-1; TRBD1 might be the D (5 bases). With 7 bases removed from V and 10 bases from J, the gap between germline ends came to 13 bases. The CDR3 has 11 amino acids. The CDR3 DNA reads TGTGCCAGCAAAATATCGGGGGGAGCTTTCTTT. This translates into CASKISGGAFF.

The genes are TRBV28 and TRBJ1-1; the D gene is possibly TRBD1 (6 bases). CDR3 length: 16 residues. The V gene lost 1 base and the J gene lost 3 bases, with 15 bases spanning the gap. Germline-derived CDR1 and CDR2 are MDHEN and SYDVKM. The CDR3 nucleotides are TGTGCCAGCAGTTTATTAATCACAGGGAAGCACACTGAAGCTTTCTTT. Residues: CASSLLITGKHTEAFF.

The chain links TRBV12-2 to TRBJ2-1; TRBD2 is the table's D call and was not checked against the DNA. TRBV12-2 is described as a pseudogene. CDR3 length equals 16 residues. The CDR3 loop reads CASRFRGLADYNEQFF. The CDR3 DNA is TGTGCAAGTCGCTTTCGTGGACTAGCGGACTACAATGAGCAGTTCTTC.

The J gene is TRBJ1-6, the V gene TRBV6-4; the match to TRBD1 covers 9 bases. The CDR3 runs to 16 residues. J was trimmed by 4 bases and V by 6 bases; bases with no gene match: 7. Germline lookup yields CDR1 MRHNA and CDR2 SNTAGT. The CDR3 spells CASSVTGQGYNSPLHF. For the CDR3, the DNA is TGTGCCAGCAGCGTAACGGGACAGGGTTATAATTCACCCCTCCACTTT.

This chain connects TRBV10-3 to TRBJ2-7; possible D gene TRBD1, 5 bases. This CDR3 is 14 amino acids long. CDR1 and CDR2 from the germline V gene are ENHRY and SYGVKD. Trimming shortened V by 0 bases and J by 6 bases, and 12 bases separated the two germline ends. The CDR3 protein is CAISESTLGAEQYF. CDR3 nucleotide sequence: TGTGCCATCAGTGAGTCCACGTTAGGGGCCGAGCAGTACTTC.

In this sample, this clone turned up a few times. The rearrangement uses TRBV5-1 and TRBJ1-2, with 11 positions matching TRBD1. CDR1 SGHRS and CDR2 YFSETQ come from the germline V gene. The CDR3 spans 15 residues. Trimming removed 3 bases from V and 4 bases from J; junction bases left unmatched: 5. CDR3 residues: CASSSTGTGGYGYTF. CDR3 bases: TGCGCCAGCAGCTCAACCGGGACAGGGGGCTATGGCTACACCTTC.